The entry below describes one T cell receptor beta chain. The antigen remains undetermined. CD45RO-negative cells were positively selected for CCR7, leaving out terminally differentiated effector memory CD45RA+ cells. Nashville, Tennessee was home to all donors, each a Caucasian adult. The protocol was immunoSEQ multiplex PCR, while the TCRdb copy is restricted to in-frame clones and leaves out a portion. The table includes some 2 million clones, approximately 95% detected once. The sample comes from a study of shared clonotypes between healthy human individuals. Study conclusions and caveats: Deeper or shallower sequencing was expected to change how clonotypes are shared among donors.

The clonotype was recovered from a man aged 18-30 years in good health. The sample was naive CD8+ T cells sorted from blood.

The CDR3 DNA follows: TGTGCCTGGAGTAGCGGGAGGGAGCCTGAGCAGTACTTC. It yields the protein CAWSSGREPEQYF. V and J are TRBV30 and TRBJ2-7; 10 bases map to TRBD2. CDR3 length equals 13 residues. V lost 2 bases to trimming and J lost 7 bases; unmatched junction nucleotides: 5. Germline CDR1 and CDR2: GTSNPN and SVGIG (reference sequence). The full variable domain, its missing parts supplied by reference TRBV30 and TRBJ2-7, is SQTIHQWPATLVQPVGSPLSLECTVEGTSNPNLYWYRQAAGRGLQLLFYSVGIGQISSEVPQNLSASRPQDRQFILSSKKLLLSDSGFYLCAWSSGREPEQYFGPGTRLTVT.